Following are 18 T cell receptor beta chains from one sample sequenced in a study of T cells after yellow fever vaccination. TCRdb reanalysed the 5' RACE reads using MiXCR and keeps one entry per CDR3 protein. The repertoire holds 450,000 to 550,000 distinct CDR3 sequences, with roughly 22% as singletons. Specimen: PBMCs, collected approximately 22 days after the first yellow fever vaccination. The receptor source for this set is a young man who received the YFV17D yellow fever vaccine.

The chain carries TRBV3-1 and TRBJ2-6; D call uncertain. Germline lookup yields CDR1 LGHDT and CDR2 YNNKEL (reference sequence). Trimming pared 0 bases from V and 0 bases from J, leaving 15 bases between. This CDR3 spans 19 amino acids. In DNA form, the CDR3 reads TGTGCCAGCAGCCAAGATAGGCGTTACTCTTACTCTGGGGCCAACGTCCTGACTTTC. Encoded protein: CASSQDRRYSYSGANVLTF.

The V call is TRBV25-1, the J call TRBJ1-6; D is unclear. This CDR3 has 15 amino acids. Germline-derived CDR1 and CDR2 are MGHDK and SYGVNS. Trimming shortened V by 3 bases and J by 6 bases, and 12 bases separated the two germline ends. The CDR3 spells CASSDSGRRNSPLHF. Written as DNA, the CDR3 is TGTGCCAGCAGTGATAGCGGGAGGCGTAATTCACCCCTCCACTTT.

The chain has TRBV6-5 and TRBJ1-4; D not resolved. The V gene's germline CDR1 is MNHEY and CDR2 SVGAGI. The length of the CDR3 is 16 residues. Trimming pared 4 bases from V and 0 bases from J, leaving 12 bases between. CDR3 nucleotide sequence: TGTGCCAGCAGTTGGCGCAGCACCACAACTAATGAAAAACTGTTTTTT. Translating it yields CASSWRSTTTNEKLFF.

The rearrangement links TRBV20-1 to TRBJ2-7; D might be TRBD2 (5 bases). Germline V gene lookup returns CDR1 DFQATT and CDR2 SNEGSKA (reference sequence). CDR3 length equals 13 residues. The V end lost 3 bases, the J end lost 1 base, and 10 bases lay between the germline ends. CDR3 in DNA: TGCAGTGCTAGGGGCCCGGGGTCCTACGAGCAGTACTTC. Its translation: CSARGPGSYEQYF.

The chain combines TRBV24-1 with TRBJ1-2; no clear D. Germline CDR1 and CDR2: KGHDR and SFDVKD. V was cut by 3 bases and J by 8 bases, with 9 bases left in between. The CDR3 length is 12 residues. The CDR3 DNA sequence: TGTGCCACCAGTGATGCTTATACCGGCTACACCTTC. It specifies CATSDAYTGYTF.

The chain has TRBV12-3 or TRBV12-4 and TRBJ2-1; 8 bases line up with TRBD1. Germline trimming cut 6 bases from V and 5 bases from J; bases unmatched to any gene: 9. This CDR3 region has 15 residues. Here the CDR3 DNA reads TGTGCCAGCAGACGGACAGGGTGTATCAACAATGAGCAGTTCTTC. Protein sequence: CASRRTGCINNEQFF.

The CDR3 bases are TGCGCCAGCAGCCAAGAATCCGGTACGCAGTATTTT. This codes for CASSQESGTQYF. The J gene is TRBJ2-3, the V gene TRBV4-3; D ambiguous. V shed 0 bases and J shed 8 bases, with 6 bases lying between them. Germline V gene lookup returns CDR1 LGHNA and CDR2 YSLEER. This CDR3 comprises 12 residues.

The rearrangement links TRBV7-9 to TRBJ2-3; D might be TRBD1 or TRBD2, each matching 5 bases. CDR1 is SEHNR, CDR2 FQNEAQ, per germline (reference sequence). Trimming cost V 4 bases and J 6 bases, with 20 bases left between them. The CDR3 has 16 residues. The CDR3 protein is CASSSPRGSGWDTQYF. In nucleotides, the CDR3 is TGTGCCAGCAGCTCCCCCCGGGGCTCCGGGTGGGATACGCAGTATTTT.

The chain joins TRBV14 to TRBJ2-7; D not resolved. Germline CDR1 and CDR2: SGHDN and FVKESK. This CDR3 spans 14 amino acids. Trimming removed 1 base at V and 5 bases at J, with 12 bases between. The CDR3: CASSQARTANEQYV. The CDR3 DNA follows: TGTGCCAGCAGCCAAGCGCGAACAGCTAACGAGCAGTACGTC.

CDR3 nucleotides: TGTGCCAGCAGCCAAGATGAGACAGGGGTCAAAGCTTTCTTT. Its translation: CASSQDETGVKAFF. The chain carries TRBV3-1 and TRBJ1-1; the match to TRBD1 covers 8 bases. V shed 0 bases and J 9 bases; nucleotides not matched to a gene: 6. Germline V gene sequence: CDR1 LGHDT, CDR2 YNNKEL (reference sequence). The CDR3 has 14 amino acids.

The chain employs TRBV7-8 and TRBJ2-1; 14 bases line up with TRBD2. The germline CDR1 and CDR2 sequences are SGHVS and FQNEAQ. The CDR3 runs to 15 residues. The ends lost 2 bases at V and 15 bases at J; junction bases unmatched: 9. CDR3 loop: CASSLRRLAGGGRFF. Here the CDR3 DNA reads TGTGCCAGCAGCTTAAGGAGACTAGCGGGGGGGGGTCGGTTCTTC.

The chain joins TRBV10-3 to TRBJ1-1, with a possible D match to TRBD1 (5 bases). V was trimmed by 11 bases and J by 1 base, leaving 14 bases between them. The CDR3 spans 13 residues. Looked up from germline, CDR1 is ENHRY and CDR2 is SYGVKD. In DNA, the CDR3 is TGTGCCGTAATTGGGACGGAGAACACTGAAGCTTTCTTT. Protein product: CAVIGTENTEAFF.

The CDR3 coding sequence is TGTGCCAGCAGCTTAGGAGGATCGGGGGGCCGACAGCCCCAGCATTTT. Protein: CASSLGGSGGRQPQHF. This sequence joins TRBV7-9 and TRBJ1-5, with a tentative D call TRBD1 (6 bases). Germline loops: CDR1 SEHNR, CDR2 FQNEAQ (reference sequence). The V and J ends lost 1 base and 7 bases respectively, with 17 bases between them. CDR3 length: 16 residues.

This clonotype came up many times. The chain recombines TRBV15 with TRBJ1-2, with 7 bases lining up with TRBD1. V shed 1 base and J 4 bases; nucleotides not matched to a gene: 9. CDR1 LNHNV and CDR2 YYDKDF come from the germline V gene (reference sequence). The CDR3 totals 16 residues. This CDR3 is CATSRGSRQGAYGYTF. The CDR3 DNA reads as TGTGCCACCAGCAGAGGATCACGACAGGGAGCCTATGGCTACACCTTC.

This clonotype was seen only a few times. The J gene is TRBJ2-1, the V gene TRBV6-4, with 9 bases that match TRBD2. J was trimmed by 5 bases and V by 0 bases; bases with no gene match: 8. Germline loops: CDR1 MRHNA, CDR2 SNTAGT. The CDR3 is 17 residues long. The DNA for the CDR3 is TGTGCCAGCAGTGACTCGAAAGGCGGGGGGGCCGACAATGAGCAGTTCTTC. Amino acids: CASSDSKGGGADNEQFF.

The CDR3 DNA is TGTGCCAGGGGGGTAAACGAGCAGTACGTC. This encodes CARGVNEQYV. The J gene is TRBJ2-7, the V gene TRBV21-1; whether TRBD1, the table's D call, matches the DNA was not checked. TRBV21-1 is labeled a pseudogene. The CDR3 covers 10 residues.

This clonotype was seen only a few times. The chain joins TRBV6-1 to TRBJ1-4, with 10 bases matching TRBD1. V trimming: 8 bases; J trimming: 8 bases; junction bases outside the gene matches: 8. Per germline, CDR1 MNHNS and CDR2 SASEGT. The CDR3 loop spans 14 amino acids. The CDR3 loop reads CASSWDRGREKLFF. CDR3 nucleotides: TGTGCCAGCTCCTGGGACAGGGGACGAGAAAAACTGTTTTTT.

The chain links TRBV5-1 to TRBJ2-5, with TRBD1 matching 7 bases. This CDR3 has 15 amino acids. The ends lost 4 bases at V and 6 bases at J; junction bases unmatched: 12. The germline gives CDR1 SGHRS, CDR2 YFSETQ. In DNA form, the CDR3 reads TGCGCCAGCAGCCCTGAGGGGGCTGGTATAAAGACCCAGTACTTC. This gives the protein CASSPEGAGIKTQYF.